Listed below are T cell receptor beta chains from one sample, sequenced in a study of blood T cell repertoires in COVID-19. Produced via immunoSEQ multiplex PCR; TCRdb's table is partial and in-frame only. The top ten hold roughly 1.7% of the sample, which has over 150,000 clones, roughly 80% seen once. Input material: peripheral blood. Receptors originate from a man older than 75 with acute or convalescent COVID-19. The conserved cysteine and the conserved F or W are not part of the CDR3 here. Fields, in order: J gene, V gene, D gene, CDR3 protein. A D gene is named only where the DNA matches it firmly.

TRBJ1-2 | TRBV12-3/TRBV12-4 | NA | ASSFGGARGYT
TRBJ1-2 | TRBV7-2 | NA | ASSSDTYGYT
TRBJ2-3 | TRBV5-4 | NA | ASSFAGPTDTQY
TRBJ1-1 | TRBV5-1 | TRBD1 | ASSTRQGGRTEAF
TRBJ1-4 | TRBV9 | TRBD1 | ASSFSGQFNEKLF
TRBJ2-2 | TRBV7-2 | NA | ASSLPSGATGELF
TRBJ1-3 | TRBV2 | NA | ASSQVGIGTGNTIY
TRBJ2-1 | TRBV7-6 | TRBD2 | ASSGGAGSSYNEQF
TRBJ2-1 | TRBV12-5 | NA | ASGLVREQF
TRBJ1-2 | TRBV7-2 | TRBD1 | ASSLADRVSYGYT
TRBJ2-3 | TRBV11-2 | NA | ASSLGHTDTQY
TRBJ2-1 | TRBV18 | NA | ASSPLYSSYNEQF
TRBJ1-6 | TRBV2 | NA | ASSHTGPDNSPLH
TRBJ2-1 | TRBV5-1 | NA | ASSLGLATGNEQF
TRBJ2-2 | TRBV7-2 | NA | ASSSTDTGELF
TRBJ1-4 | TRBV2 | NA | ASSVRVDEKLF
TRBJ1-1 | TRBV2 | NA | ASSYPGFTEAF
TRBJ1-3 | TRBV30 | NA | AWRGGGSGNTIY
TRBJ2-2 | TRBV5-4 | TRBD2 | ASSPLAGPATGELF
TRBJ1-4 | TRBV7-2 | TRBD1 | ASSFGTGAGRGEKLF
TRBJ2-2 | TRBV11-3 | TRBD1 | ASSLGQGLNTGELF
TRBJ2-3 | TRBV7-8 | NA | ASSLTGQPTDTQY
TRBJ2-3 | TRBV7-9 | TRBD2 | ASSPSGSSTDTQY
TRBJ1-6 | TRBV3-1/TRBV3-2 | NA | ASSQFTGNNSPLH
TRBJ1-2 | TRBV25-1 | NA | ASTVDPNYYGYT
TRBJ2-1 | TRBV28 | NA | ASSLVGGDDYNEQF
TRBJ1-1 | TRBV11-2 | NA | ASSTGQTNTEAF
TRBJ2-2 | TRBV3-1/TRBV3-2 | TRBD1 | ASSQQDRVGGELF
TRBJ1-3 | TRBV7-9 | TRBD1 | ASSPRQGASGNTIY
TRBJ2-1 | TRBV5-1 | NA | ASSLEHRLGGGNNEQF
TRBJ2-1 | TRBV5-1 | TRBD2 | ASSSGLAGGTSSF
TRBJ2-1 | TRBV15 | TRBD2 | ATSSQRLAGNEQF
TRBJ2-5 | TRBV6-5 | NA | ASSYLGVQETQY
TRBJ2-3 | TRBV18 | NA | ASSPDTSDTQY
TRBJ1-2 | TRBV19 | NA | ASSMSARSGYT
TRBJ2-6 | TRBV24-1 | NA | ATSDPRAGANVLT
TRBJ2-1 | TRBV2 | NA | ASGRRGGHSYNEQF
TRBJ2-7 | TRBV7-2 | TRBD1 | ASSLMNRGQGEQY
TRBJ1-1 | TRBV7-2 | NA | ASSLRAWGDTEAF
TRBJ2-3 | TRBV19 | NA | ASGMTRLVTDTQY
TRBJ2-5 | TRBV11-1 | TRBD2 | ASSLEVAGRGETQY
TRBJ2-2 | TRBV10-1 | TRBD1 | ASSEGGRGMTGELF
TRBJ1-6 | TRBV10-1 | TRBD1 | ASSEQGSSPLH
TRBJ2-1 | TRBV10-3 | TRBD2 | AISPTSGGPSYNEQF
TRBJ2-7 | TRBV19 | NA | ASNDRPQAEQY
TRBJ1-2 | TRBV30 | NA | AWSPFGASGYT
TRBJ2-1 | TRBV7-6 | NA | AISFKPLDSYNEQF